The sequence of this T cell receptor (beta chain) was determined in a study of CD8 T cells in Susac syndrome. RNA was extracted with the RNeasy kit, and a quantity of about 0.45 to 1 ug was reverse transcribed using random hexamers. The CDR3 of TCR beta was amplified by immunoSEQ multiplex PCR across 54 Vbeta and 13 Jbeta. From the immunoSEQ multiplex PCR reads, TCRdb called clonotypes with MiXCR, one entry per CDR3 protein. This sample carries roughly 200,000 distinct CDR3 sequences, over 85% of them seen once, and the ten largest clones take 0.085% to 0.13%. Trimming cost V 3 bases and J 7 bases; bases outside gene matches: 7. CDR3 length: 16 residues. Germline CDR1 is KGHDR and CDR2 is SFDVKD. TCR beta sequences were obtained from blood CD8+ and CD4+ T cells. Bulk CD8+ and CD4+ cells came from magnetic negative isolation; CD8+ TEMRA by FACS.

This TCR came from a human donor in good health. The chain is built from TRBV24-1 and TRBJ2-2, with 10 bases lining up with TRBD2. Sequencing was carried out using CD4+ T cells from PBMCs. CDR3 sequence (DNA): TGTGCCACCAGTGATCCCCTAGCGGGAGTCGGCGGGGAGCTGTTTTTT. It codes for CATSDPLAGVGGELFF.